Below, 3 T cell receptor beta chains from the same sample are listed, as sequenced in a study of blood T cell repertoires in COVID-19. Generated by immunoSEQ multiplex PCR, the TCRdb table keeps only in-frame clones and is missing some. This sample yields 90,000 to 120,000 clones, of which about four fifths are seen a single time; about 4% belongs to the top ten. The material sequenced was peripheral blood. These receptor sequences come from a woman aged 65 to 85 with acute or convalescent COVID-19.

This clone appeared once. The chain has TRBV24-1 and TRBJ2-6; D gene unclear. Between the trimmed V and J ends, which lost 11 bases and 1 base, there was a span of 5 bases. Germline CDR1 reads KGHDR; CDR2 reads SFDVKD. The CDR3 is 12 amino acids. CDR3 region: CAISSGANVLTF. In nucleotides, the CDR3 is TGTGCCATATCGTCTGGGGCCAACGTCCTGACTTTC.

V and J are TRBV7-9 and TRBJ2-7; tentatively, D is TRBD1 (6 bases). Germline CDR1 reads SEHNR; CDR2 reads FQNEAQ (reference sequence). The CDR3 spans 15 residues. Trimming left V 2 bases short and J 2 bases short, with 13 bases between. Here the CDR3 reads CASSLYGQGPYEQYF. The CDR3 DNA reads as TGTGCCAGCAGCTTATACGGGCAGGGGCCCTACGAGCAGTACTTC.

The rearrangement joins TRBV11-2 to TRBJ2-2, with a weak D call TRBD2 (6 bases). Deletions cut 1 base from V and 2 bases from J, with 11 bases between. The CDR3 extends over 16 amino acids. Looked up from germline, CDR1 is SGHAT and CDR2 is FQNNGV. This CDR3 is CASSLGGGANTGELFF. DNA of the CDR3: TGTGCCAGCAGCTTAGGGGGCGGGGCTAACACCGGGGAGCTGTTTTTT.